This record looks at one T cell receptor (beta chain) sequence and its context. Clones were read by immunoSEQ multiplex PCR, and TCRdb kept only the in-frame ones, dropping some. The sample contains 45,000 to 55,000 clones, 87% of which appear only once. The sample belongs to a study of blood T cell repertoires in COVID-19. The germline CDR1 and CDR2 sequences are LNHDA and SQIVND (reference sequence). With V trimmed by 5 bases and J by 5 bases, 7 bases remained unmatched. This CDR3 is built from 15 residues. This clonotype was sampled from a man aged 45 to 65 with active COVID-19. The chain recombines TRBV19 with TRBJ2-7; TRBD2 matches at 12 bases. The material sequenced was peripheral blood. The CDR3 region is CASSSSSSGRDEQYF. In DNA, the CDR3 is TGTGCCAGTAGTTCCTCTTCTAGCGGGAGGGACGAGCAGTACTTC.